What follows are 22 T cell receptor beta chains derived from one specimen sequenced in a study of human T cells and chemical hapten exposure. MiXCR, applied by TCRdb to the RACE reads, yields one record per CDR3 protein. The sample includes 75,000 to 90,000 distinct CDR3 sequences, around 7.8% of them seen just once. Time point indicated: patch test 1, 2 weeks after DPC sensitization. The treatment here: therapeutic diphenylcyclopropenone sensitization with weekly scalp DPC. The sequences come from whole blood, collected in connection with sensitization to the hapten diphenylcyclopropenone (DPC). Receptor source: a woman aged 25-40 years with alopecia areata. Some clones in this sample may be carry-over from other donors' samples.

This clonotype has ten or more counts. The genes are TRBV5-1 and TRBJ1-6, with TRBD1 matching 7 bases. The V and J ends lost 3 bases and 14 bases, in that order; junction bases with no gene match: 11. This CDR3 region has 14 residues. CDR1 is SGHRS and CDR2 is YFSETQ in the germline V gene. The CDR3 loop reads CASSWDSPIGTLHF. Here the CDR3 DNA reads TGCGCCAGCAGCTGGGACAGTCCCATCGGCACCCTCCACTTT.

The rearrangement joins TRBV7-3 to TRBJ2-1; D is uncertain. The CDR3 is 16 amino acids. V was trimmed by 0 bases and J by 2 bases, leaving 11 bases between them. Per the germline V gene, CDR1 is SGHTA and CDR2 is FQGTGA. Here the CDR3 DNA reads TGTGCCAGCAGCTTAACAACGGCGACGCCCTACAATGAGCAGTTCTTC. It specifies CASSLTTATPYNEQFF.

This clonotype was counted at least ten times. The chain carries TRBV7-8 and TRBJ1-1, with TRBD1 matching over 12 bases. The CDR3 is 18 amino acids. V dropped 5 bases and J dropped 3; count of bases not matched to a gene: 13. Germline V lookup: CDR1 SGHVS, CDR2 FQNEAQ. The CDR3 coding sequence is TGTGCCAGCAGCACCCGGGACAGGGGGCTGATATCGGACACTGAAGCTTTCTTT. Protein sequence: CASSTRDRGLISDTEAFF.

This clonotype was seen repeatedly, ten times or more. This sequence joins TRBV6-1 and TRBJ1-1, with D perhaps matching TRBD1 (6 bases). This CDR3 comprises 13 residues. Germline V gene data show CDR1 as MNHNS and CDR2 as SASEGT. Trimming took off 5 bases at V and 1 base at J, with 8 bases between the two ends. The CDR3 region has the DNA TGTGCCAGCAGTCCGACAGGGAACACTGAAGCTTTCTTT. This gives the protein CASSPTGNTEAFF.

In nucleotides, the CDR3 is TGTGCCAGCAGTTTTGGTAATTCACCCCTCCACTTT. Translated, it gives CASSFGNSPLHF. The gene calls are TRBV12-3 or TRBV12-4 and TRBJ1-6; D unresolved. The CDR3 has 12 amino acids. V was shortened by 3 bases and J by 6 bases, with 3 bases between the two germline ends.

A note on this clonotype: At one boundary the junction diverges from the germline segment, which might be a read error. The rearrangement links TRBV30 to TRBJ2-1, with D perhaps TRBD2 (5 bases). The CDR3 consists of 15 residues. The germline CDR1 and CDR2 sequences are GTSNPN and SVGIG (reference sequence). In nucleotides, the CDR3 is TGTGCCTGGAGTGTGTTGGGGTCAGACTACAATGAGCAGCTCTTC. Translating it yields CAWSVLGSDYNEQLF.

The CDR3 protein is CSARDRYSYEQYF. In DNA form, the CDR3 reads TGCAGTGCTAGGGACCGATACTCCTACGAGCAGTACTTC. V is TRBV20-1 and J is TRBJ2-7; no firm D call. The CDR3 length is 13 residues. Germline assignment: CDR1 DFQATT and CDR2 SNEGSKA (reference sequence). Trimming cost V 3 bases and J 0 bases, with 9 bases left between them.

The CDR3 DNA reads as TGCAGCGCCGTGACAGGATGTTACACTGAAGCTTTCTTT. It translates to CSAVTGCYTEAFF. The genes are TRBV29-1 and TRBJ1-1; the D gene is possibly TRBD1 (6 bases). Germline lookup yields CDR1 SQVTM and CDR2 ANQGSEA. V was shortened by 7 bases and J by 3 bases, with 15 bases between the two germline ends. CDR3 length: 13 amino acids.

This clonotype was counted at least ten times. The chain combines TRBV5-1 with TRBJ1-1; D unclear. CDR3 size: 12 residues. In germline, CDR1 is SGHRS, CDR2 YFSETQ. V was cut by 4 bases and J by 1 base, with 5 bases left in between. Written as DNA, the CDR3 is TGCGCCAGCAGCATAGGGAACACTGAAGCTTTCTTT. Translation: CASSIGNTEAFF.

Only a few counts were recorded for this clonotype. V usage is TRBV12-3 or TRBV12-4 and J usage is TRBJ2-1; D ambiguous. Trimming removed 6 bases at V and 2 bases at J, with 14 bases between. The CDR3 loop spans 15 amino acids. DNA for the CDR3: TGTGCCAGCAGGACCACAGACAACCCCTACAATGAGCAGTTCTTC. Its translation is CASRTTDNPYNEQFF.

The chain is built from TRBV27 and TRBJ2-3, with 7 nucleotides matching TRBD1. Germline V gene data show CDR1 as MNHEY and CDR2 as SMNVEV (reference sequence). Trimming cost V 7 bases and J 3 bases; bases outside gene matches: 16. CDR3 length: 17 amino acids. The CDR3 DNA reads TGTGCCAGCAAACGAAGACCTTTAGGACAGGCGACAGATACGCAGTATTTT. Protein product: CASKRRPLGQATDTQYF.

The chain is built from TRBV27 and TRBJ2-3; D gene unclear. This CDR3 contains 13 residues. The germline V and J ends were trimmed by 0 bases and 11 bases, with 12 bases remaining between them. Germline-derived CDR1 and CDR2 are MNHEY and SMNVEV (reference sequence). CDR3 sequence (DNA): TGTGCCAGCAGTTTATCGATGGTGTTCAGGCAGTATTTT. The encoded protein is CASSLSMVFRQYF.

This clonotype was counted ten times or more. The V gene is TRBV2, the J gene TRBJ2-5; TRBD2 agrees at 10 bases. After removal of 0 bases from V and 1 base from J, the junction contained 8 bases not matched to a gene. The CDR3 spans 18 residues. CDR1 SNHLY and CDR2 FYNNEI come from the germline V gene. The CDR3 coding sequence is TGTGCCAGCAGTGAAGCGACAAGCGGGGGGGCAGTCCAAGAGACCCAGTACTTC. Protein: CASSEATSGGAVQETQYF.

The chain has TRBV12-3 or TRBV12-4 and TRBJ1-5; 9 nucleotides line up with TRBD1. This CDR3 spans 17 amino acids. Losses at the gene ends were 1 base for V and 8 bases for J; bases not matched to a gene: 12. CDR3 sequence reads: CASSLDGWGTGPKPQHF. CDR3 coding DNA: TGTGCCAGCAGTTTAGATGGTTGGGGGACAGGGCCGAAGCCCCAGCATTTT.

In its sample, this clonotype was seen many times. The gene calls are TRBV10-3 and TRBJ2-7; 12 nucleotides align to TRBD1. The CDR3 contains 15 residues. The germline V gene has CDR1 ENHRY and CDR2 SYGVKD. The junction had 9 bases not matched to a gene; V was cut back by 7 bases and J by 5 bases. CDR3 in amino acids: CAITNLGTGGHEQYF. In DNA form, the CDR3 reads TGTGCCATCACCAATCTGGGGACAGGGGGCCACGAGCAGTACTTC.

This clonotype was counted many times. V usage is TRBV12-3 or TRBV12-4 and J usage is TRBJ2-3; 10 positions match TRBD2. The junction had 3 bases not matched to a gene; V was cut back by 2 bases and J by 4 bases. CDR3 size: 15 residues. Written as DNA, the CDR3 is TGTGCCAGCAGTTTACTAGCGGGGGCCGCAGATACGCAGTATTTT. Protein product: CASSLLAGAADTQYF.

This chain uses TRBV20-1 with TRBJ2-4; TRBD2 matches at 7 bases. Looked up from germline, CDR1 is DFQATT and CDR2 is SNEGSKA (reference sequence). The V and J ends lost 2 bases and 6 bases, in that order; junction bases with no gene match: 4. The CDR3 is 13 amino acids. This CDR3 reads CSARLAGVNIQYF. CDR3 DNA: TGCAGTGCTAGATTGGCGGGAGTAAACATTCAGTACTTC.

The chain combines TRBV29-1 with TRBJ2-3; D is possibly TRBD1 (6 bases). CDR1 SQVTM and CDR2 ANQGSEA come from the germline V gene. The germline V and J ends were trimmed by 4 bases and 2 bases, with 10 bases remaining between them. The CDR3 covers 13 residues. CDR3 region: CSVGGLNTDTQYF. The CDR3 nucleotides are TGCAGCGTTGGGGGGCTAAACACAGATACGCAGTATTTT.

This clonotype appeared a few times. The rearrangement links TRBV18 to TRBJ2-1; 9 nucleotides line up with TRBD2. Germline V gene sequence: CDR1 KGHSH, CDR2 LQKENI. The CDR3 length is 14 residues. The V segment lost 5 bases and the J segment 5 bases; nucleotides outside the gene matches: 4. The CDR3 protein is CASSGLAQNNEQFF. CDR3 nucleotides: TGTGCCAGCTCAGGACTAGCGCAAAACAATGAGCAGTTCTTC.

This clonotype was recorded at least ten times. CDR3 sequence: CSARDTRTWSYEQYF. CDR3 in DNA: TGCAGTGCTAGAGATACCAGGACCTGGTCCTACGAGCAGTACTTC. This chain uses TRBV20-1 with TRBJ2-7; D remains ambiguous. Germline CDR1 reads DFQATT; CDR2 reads SNEGSKA (reference sequence). Trimming took off 0 bases at V and 1 base at J, with 13 bases between the two ends. This CDR3 has 15 amino acids.

This clonotype turned up a few times. This sequence may be a read error, since a much larger clone differs from it by one base. The rearrangement uses TRBV4-2 and TRBJ1-3; D gene unclear. The CDR3 is 15 residues long. V lost 0 bases, J lost 2 bases, and 8 bases lay in between. CDR1 and CDR2 from the germline V gene are LGHNA and YNFKEQ. CDR3 DNA: TGTGCCAGCAGCCAAGATCAAACTACTGGAAACACCATATATTTT. Amino acid sequence: CASSQDQTTGNTIYF.

In this sample, this clonotype turned up many times. The rearrangement uses TRBV29-1 and TRBJ2-3; TRBD1 aligns across 9 bases. CDR1 is SQVTM and CDR2 is ANQGSEA in the germline V gene. The CDR3 loop spans 13 amino acids. V lost 2 bases, J lost 5 bases, and 2 bases stayed unmatched. CDR3 in DNA: TGCAGCGTTGAACTGGACAGGGGAGATACGCAGTATTTT. Translated, it gives CSVELDRGDTQYF.